This TCR beta chain was identified during a study of cytomegalovirus exposure and HLA in healthy donors. The PCR made use of 60 Vbeta and 13 Jbeta primers. Profiled with immunoSEQ multiplex PCR; TCRdb holds only in-frame clones, not every one. In the table there are roughly 84,000 clones, roughly 61% of which are singletons. Germline lookup yields CDR1 LNHDA and CDR2 SQIVND (reference sequence). The CDR3 is made up of 16 amino acids. The ends were cut back, 4 bases at V and 4 bases at J, with 17 bases in the middle. Study results and caveats: According to an earlier analysis, most TCR beta V segments yielded productive rearrangements about 87% or about 30% of the time. Reported results showed that the classifier diagnosed cytomegalovirus status with high specificity and sensitivity. Later analysis associated a missense DCLRE1C variant with TCR beta V- and J-gene trimming. Beyond CMV serostatus, there was no information to go on about immune exposure.

Only a few counts were recorded for this clone. Its antigen remains unknown. V gene TRBV19 combines with J gene TRBJ1-5; tentatively, D is TRBD1 (6 bases). Sequencing was performed on PBMCs. The sequence derives from a woman in her thirties or forties in good health and CMV-seropositive. Written as DNA, the CDR3 is TGTGCCAGTAGTACCGGACAGCCTTGGGGGAATCAGCCCCAGCATTTT. This gives the protein CASSTGQPWGNQPQHF.